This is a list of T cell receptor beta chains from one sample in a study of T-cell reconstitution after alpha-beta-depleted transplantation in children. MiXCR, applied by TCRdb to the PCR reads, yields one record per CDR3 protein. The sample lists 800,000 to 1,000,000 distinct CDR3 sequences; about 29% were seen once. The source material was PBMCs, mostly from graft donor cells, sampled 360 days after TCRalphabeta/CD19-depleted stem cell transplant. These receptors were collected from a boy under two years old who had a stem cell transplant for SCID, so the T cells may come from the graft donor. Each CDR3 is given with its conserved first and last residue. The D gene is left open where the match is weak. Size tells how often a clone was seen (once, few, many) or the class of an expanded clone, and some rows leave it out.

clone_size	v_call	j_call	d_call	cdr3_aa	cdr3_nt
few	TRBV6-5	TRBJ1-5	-	CAIIQRWPQHF	TGTGCCATCATACAGAGGTGGCCCCAGCATTTT
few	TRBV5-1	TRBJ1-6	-	CASSLAGDRFNSPLHF	TGCGCCAGCAGCTTGGCAGGCGACAGATTTAATTCACCCCTCCACTTT
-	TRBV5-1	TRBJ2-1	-	CASSLVVTAINEQFF	TGCGCCAGCAGCTTGGTCGTAACAGCTATCAATGAGCAGTTCTTC
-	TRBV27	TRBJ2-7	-	CASSSMGPGHRLYEQYF	TGTGCCAGCAGCTCCATGGGGCCGGGACATCGACTCTACGAGCAGTACTTC
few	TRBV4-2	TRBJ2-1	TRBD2	CASSQDGGPSGGSSYNEQFF	TGTGCCAGCAGCCAAGACGGAGGGCCTAGCGGGGGAAGCTCCTACAATGAGCAGTTCTTC
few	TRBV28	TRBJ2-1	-	CASSFTFQQLKQFF	TGTGCCAGCAGTTTTACCTTTCAACAATTGAAGCAGTTCTTC
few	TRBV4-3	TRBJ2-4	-	CASSQDSAGKNIQYF	TGCGCCAGCAGCCAAGATTCCGCCGGAAAAAACATTCAGTACTTC
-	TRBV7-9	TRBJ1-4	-	CASSLDTRTNEQLFF	TGTGCCAGCAGCTTAGACACCCGGACTAATGAACAACTGTTTTTT
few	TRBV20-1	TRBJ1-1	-	CSAHSDRNTEAFF	TGCAGTGCACACTCCGACAGGAACACTGAAGCTTTCTTT
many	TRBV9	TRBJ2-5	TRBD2	CASSVGGGTETQYF	TGTGCCAGCAGCGTCGGCGGGGGGACGGAGACCCAGTACTTC
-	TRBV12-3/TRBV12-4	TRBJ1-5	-	CASSSTLPGGQPQHF	TGTGCCAGCAGTTCGACACTCCCCGGCGGGCAGCCCCAGCATTTT
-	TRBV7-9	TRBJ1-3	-	CASSLSAGPFSGNTIYF	TGTGCCAGCAGCTTATCCGCAGGCCCCTTCTCTGGAAACACCATATATTTT
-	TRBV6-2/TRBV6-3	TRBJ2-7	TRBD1	CASSNPGQGFYEQYF	TGTGCCAGCAGTAATCCGGGACAGGGTTTCTACGAGCAGTACTTC
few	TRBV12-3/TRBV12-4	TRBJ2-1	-	CASSRGAQLYNEQFF	TGTGCCAGCAGTCGGGGGGCCCAACTATACAATGAGCAGTTCTTC
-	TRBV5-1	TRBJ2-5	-	CASSLEKGRLETQYF	TGCGCCAGCAGCTTGGAGAAGGGAAGGTTGGAGACCCAGTACTTC
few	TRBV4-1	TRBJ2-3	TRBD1	CASSRGRDSGPDTQYF	TGCGCCAGCAGCCGCGGCCGGGACAGTGGACCAGATACGCAGTATTTT
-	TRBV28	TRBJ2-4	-	CASSTRPGDIQYF	TGTGCCAGCAGTACCCGACCGGGGGACATTCAGTACTTC
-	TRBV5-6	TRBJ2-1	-	CASSLYNVDEQFF	TGTGCCAGCAGCTTGTATAACGTCGATGAGCAGTTCTTC
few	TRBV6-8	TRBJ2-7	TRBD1	CASSQQPGQPYEQYF	TGTGCCAGCAGCCAACAACCGGGACAGCCCTACGAGCAGTACTTC
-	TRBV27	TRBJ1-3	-	CASSLSRPGSGNTIYF	TGTGCCAGCAGTTTATCTCGTCCGGGCTCTGGAAACACCATATATTTT
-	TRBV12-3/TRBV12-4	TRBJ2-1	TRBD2	CASIGRGKWGYNEQFF	TGTGCCAGCATCGGGAGGGGGAAATGGGGCTACAATGAGCAGTTCTTC
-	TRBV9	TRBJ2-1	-	CASSSGGGATNEQFF	TGTGCCAGCAGCTCGGGTGGCGGGGCGACGAATGAGCAGTTCTTC
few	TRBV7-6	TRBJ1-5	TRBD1	CASTKGTGGNQPQHF	TGTGCCAGCACCAAAGGGACAGGGGGCAATCAGCCCCAGCATTTT
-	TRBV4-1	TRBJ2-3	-	CASSQDRRGSDTQYF	TGCGCCAGCAGCCAAGATCGGAGGGGTTCAGATACGCAGTATTTT
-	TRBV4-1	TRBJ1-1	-	CASSLIGGGTEAFF	TGCGCCAGCAGCTTAATCGGGGGGGGCACTGAAGCTTTCTTT
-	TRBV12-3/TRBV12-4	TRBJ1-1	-	CASTRRQTNTEAFF	TGTGCCAGCACAAGGCGACAGACGAACACTGAAGCTTTCTTT
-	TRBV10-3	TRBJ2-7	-	CAISEFARTRGDEQYF	TGTGCCATCAGTGAGTTCGCCCGGACTAGGGGGGACGAGCAGTACTTC
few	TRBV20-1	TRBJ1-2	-	CSARVTAYGYTF	TGCAGTGCTAGGGTGACGGCGTATGGCTACACCTTC
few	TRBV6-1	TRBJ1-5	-	CASSLLGGLNQPQHF	TGTGCCAGCAGCCTGTTGGGGGGCCTTAATCAGCCCCAGCATTTT
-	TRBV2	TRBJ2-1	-	CASTYIGGGEQFF	TGTGCCAGCACTTACATAGGGGGTGGTGAGCAGTTCTTC
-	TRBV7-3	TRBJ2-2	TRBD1	CASSKRTGGEKTGELFF	TGTGCCAGCAGCAAAAGGACAGGGGGCGAAAAAACCGGGGAGCTGTTTTTT
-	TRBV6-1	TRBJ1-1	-	CASSVRATNTEAFF	TGTGCCAGCAGTGTTAGGGCCACGAACACTGAAGCTTTCTTT
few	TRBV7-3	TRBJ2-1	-	CASSPNGRDHEQFF	TGTGCCAGCAGCCCAAACGGTAGGGACCATGAGCAGTTCTTC
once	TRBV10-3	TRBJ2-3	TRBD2	CAISGPGGVTDTQYF	TGTGCCATCAGTGGCCCGGGGGGGGTCACAGATACGCAGTATTTT
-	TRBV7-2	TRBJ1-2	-	CASSSGLGRLYGYTF	TGTGCCAGCAGCTCGGGATTGGGGAGGCTATATGGCTACACCTTC
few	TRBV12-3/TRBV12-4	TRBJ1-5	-	CASSRTAVVQPQHF	TGTGCCAGCAGTCGGACCGCGGTGGTTCAGCCCCAGCATTTT
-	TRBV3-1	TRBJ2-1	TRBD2	CASSLIGGAPGQFF	TGTGCCAGCAGCCTTATCGGGGGGGCCCCTGGGCAGTTCTTC
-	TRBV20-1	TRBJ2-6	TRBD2	CSAEMGGSGANVLTF	TGCAGTGCCGAAATGGGAGGGTCTGGGGCCAACGTCCTGACTTTC
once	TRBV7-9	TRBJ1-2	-	CASSLETFYGYTF	TGTGCCAGCAGCTTAGAGACCTTCTATGGCTACACCTTC
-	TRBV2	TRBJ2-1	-	CASSELSGRLDEQFF	TGTGCCAGCAGTGAATTGTCAGGGAGACTGGATGAGCAGTTCTTC
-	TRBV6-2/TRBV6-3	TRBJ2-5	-	CASSPDLIRTQYF	TGTGCCAGCAGCCCTGACCTAATTCGGACCCAGTACTTC
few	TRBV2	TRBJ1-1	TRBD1	CASKRDRGDTEAFF	TGTGCCAGCAAGAGGGACAGGGGAGACACTGAAGCTTTCTTT
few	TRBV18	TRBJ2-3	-	CASSPGALGDTQYF	TGTGCCAGCTCACCAGGGGCCCTTGGGGATACGCAGTATTTT
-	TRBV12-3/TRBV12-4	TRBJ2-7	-	CASSLRSGGVSLGSEQYF	TGTGCCAGCAGTTTACGGTCCGGGGGCGTTAGTTTGGGAAGCGAGCAGTACTTC
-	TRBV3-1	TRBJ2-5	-	CASSQDAGETQYF	TGTGCCAGCAGCCAAGATGCGGGAGAGACCCAGTACTTC
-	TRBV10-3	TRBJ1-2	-	CAINFDGANYGYTF	TGTGCCATCAATTTCGACGGAGCTAACTATGGCTACACCTTC
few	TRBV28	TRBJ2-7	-	CASSLSWIAYEQYF	TGTGCCAGCAGTTTGAGCTGGATAGCCTACGAGCAGTACTTC
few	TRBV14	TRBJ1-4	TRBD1	CASSQQPGTDEKLFF	TGTGCCAGCAGCCAACAACCCGGGACAGACGAAAAACTGTTTTTT
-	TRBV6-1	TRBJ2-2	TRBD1	CASRSGQGNTGELFF	TGTGCCAGCAGATCGGGACAGGGGAACACCGGGGAGCTGTTTTTT
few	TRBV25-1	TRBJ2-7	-	CASSRRTETYEQYF	TGTGCCAGCAGTCGACGGACGGAAACCTACGAGCAGTACTTC
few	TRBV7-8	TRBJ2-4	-	CASSLAGGPLAKNIQYF	TGTGCCAGCAGCTTAGCGGGGGGGCCTTTAGCCAAAAACATTCAGTACTTC